This paragraph covers one TCR beta chain sequence. Trimming took 2 bases from V and 5 from J, leaving 9 bases between them. The CDR3 is made up of 13 amino acids. Germline assignment: CDR1 SGHAT and CDR2 FQNNGV. The data were obtained in a study of control samples from healthy donors and cancer patients. Assay: immunoSEQ multiplex PCR; the TCRdb copy retains only in-frame clones and omits some. The sample shows about 92,000 clones, roughly 86% of them seen only once. This TCR was recovered from a woman between 55 and 75 years old in good health. V and J are TRBV11-2 and TRBJ1-2; D not certain. Sequencing used blood. The CDR3 reads CASSLNGNYGYTF. DNA for the CDR3: TGTGCCAGCAGCTTAAACGGGAATTATGGCTACACCTTC. Full variable domain (missing parts from reference TRBV11-2 and TRBJ1-2): EAGVAQSPRYKIIEKRQSVAFWCNPISGHATLYWYQQILGQGPKLLIQFQNNGVVDDSQLPKDRFSAERLKGVDSTLKIQPAKLEDSAVYLCASSLNGNYGYTFGSGTRLTVV.